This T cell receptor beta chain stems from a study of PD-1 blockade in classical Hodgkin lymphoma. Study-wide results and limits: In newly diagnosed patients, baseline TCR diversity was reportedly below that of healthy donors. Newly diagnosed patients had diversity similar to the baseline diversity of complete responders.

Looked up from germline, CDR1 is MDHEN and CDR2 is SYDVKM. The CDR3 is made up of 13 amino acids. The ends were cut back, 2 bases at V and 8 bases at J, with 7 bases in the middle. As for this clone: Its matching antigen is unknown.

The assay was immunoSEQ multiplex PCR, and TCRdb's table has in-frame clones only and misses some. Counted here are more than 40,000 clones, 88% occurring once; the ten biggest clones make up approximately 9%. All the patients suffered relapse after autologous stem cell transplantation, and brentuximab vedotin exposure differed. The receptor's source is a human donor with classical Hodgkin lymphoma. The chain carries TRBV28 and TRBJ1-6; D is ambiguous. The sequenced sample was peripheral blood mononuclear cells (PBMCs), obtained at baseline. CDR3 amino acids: CASSLTADSPLHF. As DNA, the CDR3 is TGTGCCAGCAGTTTAACCGCAGATTCACCCCTCCACTTT.